The following is a T cell receptor (beta chain) sequence with its context. Its antigen is still unknown. This record belongs to a study of cytomegalovirus exposure and HLA in healthy donors. Findings and limits, study-wide: It was confirmed in vitro that three of the CMV-associated chains were specific for CMV antigens. Researchers catalogued under 200 TCR beta chains as cytomegalovirus-associated. Usually a TCR sequence was rare, but some public TCRs were found in many donors.

Clones were read by immunoSEQ multiplex PCR, and TCRdb kept only the in-frame ones, dropping some. The sample shows roughly 150,000 clones, 85% to 90% of them seen only once. V was cut by 1 base and J by 5 bases, with 12 bases left in between. The germline gives CDR1 SGHTA, CDR2 FQGNSA. This CDR3 is 14 amino acids long. The chain links TRBV7-2 to TRBJ2-7, with no clear D. The sample was PBMCs. The sequence came from a woman between 25 and 40 years old in good health and CMV-seronegative. The CDR3 reads CASSLGHGRHEQYF. CDR3 sequence (DNA): TGTGCCAGCAGCTTAGGGCACGGTCGTCACGAGCAGTACTTC. The whole variable domain, remainder taken from reference TRBV7-2 and TRBJ2-7, is GAGVSQSPSNKVTEKGKDVELRCDPISGHTALYWYRQSLGQGLEFLIYFQGNSAPDKSGLPSDRFSAERTGGSVSTLTIQRTQQEDSAVYLCASSLGHGRHEQYFGPGTRLTVT.